This is a list of T cell receptor beta chains from one sample in a study of control samples from healthy donors and cancer patients. Only in-frame clones appear in the TCRdb table, and some are missing; sequencing was by immunoSEQ multiplex PCR. Here the sample spans tens of thousands of clones, under 95% being singletons. The specimen sequenced was PBMCs. The receptor set was obtained from a man in his thirties or forties with colorectal cancer. Both conserved end residues are part of each CDR3. Fields, in order: clone size, D gene, V gene, J gene, CDR3 length, CDR3 protein, CDR3 DNA. D genes are given only for firm matches. Clone size appears in some rows only: once, few, many, or a class for an expanded clone.

clone_size: NA; d_call: TRBD1; v_call: TRBV19; j_call: TRBJ2-1; cdr3_length: 16; cdr3_aa: CASTTTGTGGENEQFF; cdr3_nt: TGTGCCAGTACGACGACCGGGACAGGGGGCGAAAATGAGCAGTTCTTC
clone_size: NA; d_call: TRBD1; v_call: TRBV7-9; j_call: TRBJ2-1; cdr3_length: 15; cdr3_aa: CASSNTGQGAGEQFF; cdr3_nt: TGTGCCAGCAGCAACACGGGACAGGGGGCCGGTGAGCAGTTCTTC
clone_size: NA; d_call: NA; v_call: TRBV30; j_call: TRBJ2-4; cdr3_length: 11; cdr3_aa: CAGRVVDIQYF; cdr3_nt: TGTGCCGGCAGGGTAGTCGACATTCAGTACTTC
clone_size: NA; d_call: TRBD1; v_call: TRBV9; j_call: TRBJ1-1; cdr3_length: 16; cdr3_aa: CASSVRDRGFPTEAFF; cdr3_nt: TGTGCCAGCAGCGTCCGGGACAGGGGTTTTCCCACTGAAGCTTTCTTT
clone_size: NA; d_call: TRBD1; v_call: TRBV27; j_call: TRBJ2-7; cdr3_length: 12; cdr3_aa: CASSILGGQQYF; cdr3_nt: TGTGCCAGCAGCATCCTAGGGGGCCAGCAGTACTTC
clone_size: once; d_call: NA; v_call: TRBV10-2; j_call: TRBJ2-2; cdr3_length: 14; cdr3_aa: CASSEFLFSGELFF; cdr3_nt: TGCGCCAGCAGTGAGTTCCTTTTCAGCGGGGAGCTGTTTTTT
clone_size: NA; d_call: NA; v_call: TRBV19; j_call: TRBJ2-7; cdr3_length: 13; cdr3_aa: CASSKQRTYEQYF; cdr3_nt: TGTGCCAGTAGTAAGCAGAGAACCTACGAGCAGTACTTC
clone_size: NA; d_call: NA; v_call: TRBV4-1; j_call: TRBJ1-6; cdr3_length: 17; cdr3_aa: CASSQARVSSYNSPLHF; cdr3_nt: TGCGCCAGCAGCCAAGCGAGGGTGAGCTCCTATAATTCACCCCTCCACTTT
clone_size: NA; d_call: NA; v_call: TRBV9; j_call: TRBJ1-1; cdr3_length: 13; cdr3_aa: CASSERTASEAFF; cdr3_nt: TGTGCCAGCAGCGAGAGGACAGCGTCTGAAGCTTTCTTT
clone_size: NA; d_call: TRBD1; v_call: TRBV3-1/TRBV3-2; j_call: TRBJ1-6; cdr3_length: 16; cdr3_aa: CASSPRTGGSNSPLHF; cdr3_nt: TGTGCCAGCAGCCCCAGGACAGGGGGTTCTAATTCACCCCTCCACTTT
clone_size: NA; d_call: NA; v_call: TRBV12-3/TRBV12-4; j_call: TRBJ1-1; cdr3_length: 11; cdr3_aa: CASSLGTEAFF; cdr3_nt: TGTGCCAGCAGTTTAGGCACTGAAGCTTTCTTT
clone_size: NA; d_call: NA; v_call: TRBV2; j_call: TRBJ2-3; cdr3_length: 14; cdr3_aa: CASNPLSSTDTQYF; cdr3_nt: TGTGCCAGCAATCCCTTGTCTAGCACAGATACGCAGTATTTT
clone_size: once; d_call: NA; v_call: TRBV6-2/TRBV6-3; j_call: TRBJ2-2; cdr3_length: 11; cdr3_aa: CASSYAGELFF; cdr3_nt: TGTGCCAGCAGTTATGCCGGGGAGCTGTTTTTT
clone_size: NA; d_call: NA; v_call: TRBV19; j_call: TRBJ1-1; cdr3_length: 16; cdr3_aa: CASSPIGWGPSTEAFF; cdr3_nt: TGTGCCAGTAGCCCCATAGGGTGGGGGCCGAGCACTGAAGCTTTCTTT
clone_size: NA; d_call: TRBD2; v_call: TRBV7-2; j_call: TRBJ2-3; cdr3_length: 18; cdr3_aa: CASSLTPSGGTSTDTQYF; cdr3_nt: TGTGCCAGCAGCTTAACTCCTAGCGGGGGGACTAGCACAGATACGCAGTATTTT
clone_size: NA; d_call: NA; v_call: TRBV5-4; j_call: TRBJ1-2; cdr3_length: 13; cdr3_aa: CASSGPTNYGYTF; cdr3_nt: TGTGCCAGCAGTGGACCTACAAACTATGGCTACACCTTC
clone_size: few; d_call: TRBD1; v_call: TRBV12-3/TRBV12-4; j_call: TRBJ1-2; cdr3_length: 13; cdr3_aa: CASSQDRVYGYTF; cdr3_nt: TGTGCCAGCAGCCAGGACAGGGTCTATGGCTACACCTTC
clone_size: NA; d_call: NA; v_call: TRBV7-2; j_call: TRBJ1-6; cdr3_length: 12; cdr3_aa: CASRPDGGPLHF; cdr3_nt: TGTGCCAGCAGACCGGACGGAGGACCCCTCCACTTT
clone_size: NA; d_call: TRBD1; v_call: TRBV5-4; j_call: TRBJ2-6; cdr3_length: 16; cdr3_aa: CASSLQGVSGANVLTF; cdr3_nt: TGTGCCAGCAGCTTACAGGGGGTTTCTGGGGCCAACGTCCTGACTTTC
clone_size: once; d_call: NA; v_call: TRBV7-8; j_call: TRBJ2-5; cdr3_length: 13; cdr3_aa: CASSIHASETQYF; cdr3_nt: TGTGCCAGCAGCATACACGCGTCGGAGACCCAGTACTTC
clone_size: NA; d_call: NA; v_call: TRBV10-3; j_call: TRBJ2-2; cdr3_length: 18; cdr3_aa: CAISGAPRSGPNTGELFF; cdr3_nt: TGTGCCATCAGTGGGGCCCCCAGGAGCGGGCCGAACACCGGGGAGCTGTTTTTT
clone_size: NA; d_call: NA; v_call: TRBV5-6; j_call: TRBJ2-1; cdr3_length: 14; cdr3_aa: CASSQGGSYNEQFF; cdr3_nt: TGTGCCAGCAGCCAGGGGGGCTCCTACAATGAGCAGTTCTTC
clone_size: once; d_call: NA; v_call: TRBV3-1/TRBV3-2; j_call: TRBJ2-1; cdr3_length: 14; cdr3_aa: CASSQEWNSNEQFF; cdr3_nt: TGTGCCAGCAGCCAAGAGTGGAACAGCAATGAGCAGTTCTTC
clone_size: NA; d_call: NA; v_call: TRBV5-6; j_call: TRBJ2-7; cdr3_length: 15; cdr3_aa: CASSLFGSAGYEQYF; cdr3_nt: TGTGCCAGCAGCTTATTCGGAAGTGCGGGGTACGAGCAGTACTTC
clone_size: NA; d_call: TRBD2; v_call: TRBV3-1/TRBV3-2; j_call: TRBJ2-7; cdr3_length: 16; cdr3_aa: CASSPQGTSGSYEQYF; cdr3_nt: TGTGCCAGCAGCCCCCAAGGGACTAGCGGATCCTACGAGCAGTACTTC
clone_size: NA; d_call: NA; v_call: TRBV7-7; j_call: TRBJ2-1; cdr3_length: 15; cdr3_aa: CASSLGDSSYNEQFF; cdr3_nt: TGTGCCAGCAGCTTAGGCGACTCGTCCTACAATGAGCAGTTCTTC
clone_size: once; d_call: NA; v_call: TRBV24-1; j_call: TRBJ2-2; cdr3_length: 13; cdr3_aa: CATTDRITGELFF; cdr3_nt: TGTGCCACCACTGACAGGATTACCGGGGAGCTGTTTTTT
clone_size: NA; d_call: TRBD1; v_call: TRBV6-1; j_call: TRBJ1-5; cdr3_length: 16; cdr3_aa: CASSDRQGVSNQPQHF; cdr3_nt: TGTGCCAGCAGTGATAGACAGGGAGTGAGCAATCAGCCCCAGCATTTT
clone_size: NA; d_call: NA; v_call: TRBV7-8; j_call: TRBJ1-1; cdr3_length: 15; cdr3_aa: CASSLNRQQNTEAFF; cdr3_nt: TGTGCCAGCAGCTTAAACCGACAGCAGAACACTGAAGCTTTCTTT
clone_size: NA; d_call: TRBD2; v_call: TRBV9; j_call: TRBJ2-1; cdr3_length: 15; cdr3_aa: CASSTSGGQHNEQFF; cdr3_nt: TGTGCCAGCAGCACAAGCGGGGGTCAACACAATGAGCAGTTCTTC
clone_size: NA; d_call: NA; v_call: TRBV20-1; j_call: TRBJ2-3; cdr3_length: 13; cdr3_aa: CSASGLQGDTQYF; cdr3_nt: TGCAGTGCTAGTGGTTTACAGGGAGATACGCAGTATTTT
clone_size: NA; d_call: TRBD1; v_call: TRBV10-3; j_call: TRBJ1-5; cdr3_length: 14; cdr3_aa: CAISKTGGNQPQHF; cdr3_nt: TGTGCCATCAGTAAGACAGGGGGCAACCAGCCCCAGCATTTT
clone_size: NA; d_call: TRBD1; v_call: TRBV5-1; j_call: TRBJ1-6; cdr3_length: 15; cdr3_aa: CASSTTGVDNSPLHF; cdr3_nt: TGCGCCAGCAGTACGACAGGGGTCGATAATTCACCCCTCCACTTT
clone_size: NA; d_call: NA; v_call: TRBV18; j_call: TRBJ1-3; cdr3_length: 19; cdr3_aa: CASSPRLPTDSYSGNTIYF; cdr3_nt: TGTGCCAGCTCACCCCGACTCCCGACAGATTCCTACTCTGGAAACACCATATATTTT
clone_size: NA; d_call: TRBD1; v_call: TRBV9; j_call: TRBJ1-5; cdr3_length: 12; cdr3_aa: CAGGQAGQAQHF; cdr3_nt: TGTGCCGGTGGACAGGCCGGACAGGCCCAGCATTTT
clone_size: NA; d_call: TRBD1; v_call: TRBV9; j_call: TRBJ2-2; cdr3_length: 17; cdr3_aa: CASSQFVTGGNTGELFF; cdr3_nt: TGTGCCAGCAGCCAATTTGTTACAGGGGGGAACACCGGGGAGCTGTTTTTT
clone_size: NA; d_call: TRBD1; v_call: TRBV10-3; j_call: TRBJ2-3; cdr3_length: 13; cdr3_aa: CATKLDREDTQYF; cdr3_nt: TGTGCCACCAAATTAGACAGGGAAGATACGCAGTATTTT
clone_size: NA; d_call: NA; v_call: TRBV30; j_call: TRBJ1-3; cdr3_length: 12; cdr3_aa: CAWSPTGNTIYF; cdr3_nt: TGTGCCTGGAGTCCCACCGGAAACACCATATATTTT
clone_size: NA; d_call: NA; v_call: TRBV6-5; j_call: TRBJ2-7; cdr3_length: 14; cdr3_aa: CASSLGAISDEQYF; cdr3_nt: TGTGCCAGCAGCCTCGGGGCTATCTCCGACGAGCAGTACTTC
clone_size: NA; d_call: TRBD1; v_call: TRBV7-2; j_call: TRBJ2-5; cdr3_length: 15; cdr3_aa: CASSRQGARIETQYF; cdr3_nt: TGTGCCAGCAGCCGCCAGGGGGCGCGGATAGAGACCCAGTACTTC